What follows is one T cell receptor (beta chain) and its context. Measured with immunoSEQ multiplex PCR; TCRdb has only the in-frame clones, and not every one. The sample records 65,000 to 95,000 clones, 90% to 95% being singletons. The source of the sample is a study of technical replicates of blood from a few donors. CDR1 MGHDK and CDR2 SYGVNS come from the germline V gene. The CDR3 length is 15 residues. Trimming cost V 3 bases and J 2 bases; bases outside gene matches: 7. The chain carries TRBV25-1 and TRBJ2-7; 7 nucleotides line up with TRBD2. The sequence derives from a human donor in good health. The sequenced sample was T cells isolated from PBMCs. The CDR3 spells CASSEREGGAYEQYF. The CDR3 DNA is TGTGCCAGCAGTGAGAGAGAGGGAGGGGCCTACGAGCAGTACTTC.